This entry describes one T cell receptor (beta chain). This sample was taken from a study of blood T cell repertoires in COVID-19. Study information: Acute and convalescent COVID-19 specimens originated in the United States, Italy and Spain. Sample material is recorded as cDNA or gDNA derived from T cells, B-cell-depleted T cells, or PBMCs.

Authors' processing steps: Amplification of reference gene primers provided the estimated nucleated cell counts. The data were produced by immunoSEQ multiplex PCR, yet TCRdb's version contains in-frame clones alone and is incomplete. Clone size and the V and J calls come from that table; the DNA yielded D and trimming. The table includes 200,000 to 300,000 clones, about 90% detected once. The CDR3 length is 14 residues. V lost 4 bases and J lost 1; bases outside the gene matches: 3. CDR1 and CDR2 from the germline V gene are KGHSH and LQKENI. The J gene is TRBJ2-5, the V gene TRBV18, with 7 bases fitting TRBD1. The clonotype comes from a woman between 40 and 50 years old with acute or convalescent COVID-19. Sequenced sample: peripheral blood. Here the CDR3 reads CASSQGQSQETQYF. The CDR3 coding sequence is TGTGCCAGCTCACAGGGACAGAGCCAAGAGACCCAGTACTTC.